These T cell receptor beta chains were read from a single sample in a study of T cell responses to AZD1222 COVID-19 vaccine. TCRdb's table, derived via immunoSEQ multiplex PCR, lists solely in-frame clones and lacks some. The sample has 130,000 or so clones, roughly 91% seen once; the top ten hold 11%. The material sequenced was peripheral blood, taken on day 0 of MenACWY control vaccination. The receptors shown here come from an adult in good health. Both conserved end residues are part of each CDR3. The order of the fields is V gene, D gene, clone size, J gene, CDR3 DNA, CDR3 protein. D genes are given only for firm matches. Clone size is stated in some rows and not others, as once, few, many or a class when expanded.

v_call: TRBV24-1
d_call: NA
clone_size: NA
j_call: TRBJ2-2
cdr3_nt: TGTGCCACCAACCGGGACACCACCTCACAGAACACCGGGGAGCTGTTTTTT
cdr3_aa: CATNRDTTSQNTGELFF

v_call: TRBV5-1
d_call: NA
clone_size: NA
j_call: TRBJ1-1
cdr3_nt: TGCGCCAGCAGCCTAGACAAACAGGGAATTGGCACTGAAGCTTTCTTT
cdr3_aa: CASSLDKQGIGTEAFF

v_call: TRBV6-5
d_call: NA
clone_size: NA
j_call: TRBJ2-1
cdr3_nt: TGTGCCAGCAGTAACTTTAATGAGCAGTTCTTC
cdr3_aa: CASSNFNEQFF

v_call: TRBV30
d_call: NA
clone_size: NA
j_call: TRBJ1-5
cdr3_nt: TGTGCCTGGAGTGCCGGGACACTTATCAATCAGCCCCAGCATTTT
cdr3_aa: CAWSAGTLINQPQHF

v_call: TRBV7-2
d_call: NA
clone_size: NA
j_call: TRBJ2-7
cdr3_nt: TGTGCCAGCAGCTCCGGGACTCTGGCCCTTTACGAGCAGTACTTC
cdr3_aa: CASSSGTLALYEQYF

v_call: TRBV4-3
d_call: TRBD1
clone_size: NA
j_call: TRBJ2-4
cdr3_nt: TGCGCCAGCAGCCAAGATATGGGACAGGGGGAAAACATTCAGTACTTC
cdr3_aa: CASSQDMGQGENIQYF

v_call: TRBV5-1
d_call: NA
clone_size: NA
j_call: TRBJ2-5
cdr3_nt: TGCGCCAGCAGCCTAAAATCCGGGGGAGAAGAGACCCAGTACTTC
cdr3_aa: CASSLKSGGEETQYF

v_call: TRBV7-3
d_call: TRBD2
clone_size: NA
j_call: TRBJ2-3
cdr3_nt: TGTGCCAGCAGCTTGGGAGCGGGAGGACCCACAGATACGCAGTATTTT
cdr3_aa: CASSLGAGGPTDTQYF

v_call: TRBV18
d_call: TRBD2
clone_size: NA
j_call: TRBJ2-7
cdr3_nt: TGTGCCAGCTCACCCGGACTAGTAAACTACGAGCAGTACTTC
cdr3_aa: CASSPGLVNYEQYF

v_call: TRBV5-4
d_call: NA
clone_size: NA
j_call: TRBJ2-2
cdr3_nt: TGTGCCAGCAGCACCACCCCCCCGGGCAGGGGAGGCACCGGGGAGCTGTTTTTT
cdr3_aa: CASSTTPPGRGGTGELFF

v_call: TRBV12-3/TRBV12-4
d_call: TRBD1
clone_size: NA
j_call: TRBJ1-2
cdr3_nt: TGTGCCAGCAGCTTTGGGACAGTTGGCTACACCTTC
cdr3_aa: CASSFGTVGYTF

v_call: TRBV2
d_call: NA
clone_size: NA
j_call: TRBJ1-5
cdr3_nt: TGTGCCAGCAGTGAACGGGCAGGTAATCAGCCCCAGCATTTT
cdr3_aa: CASSERAGNQPQHF

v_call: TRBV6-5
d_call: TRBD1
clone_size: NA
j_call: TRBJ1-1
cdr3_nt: TGTGCCAGCAGATGGGACAGGGGCGGGAACACTGAAGCTTTCTTT
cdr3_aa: CASRWDRGGNTEAFF

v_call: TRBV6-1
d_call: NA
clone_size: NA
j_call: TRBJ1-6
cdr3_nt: TGTGCCAGCAGTGAAGCTGGGCAGGGGAACTCACCCCTCCACTTT
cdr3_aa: CASSEAGQGNSPLHF

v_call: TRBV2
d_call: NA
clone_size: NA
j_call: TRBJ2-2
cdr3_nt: TGTGCCAGCCAGACAGAAAACACCGGGGAGCTGTTTTTT
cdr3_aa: CASQTENTGELFF

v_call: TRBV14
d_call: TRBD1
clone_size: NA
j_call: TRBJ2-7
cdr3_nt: TGTGCCAGCAGCCAAGATGAAAGCCGGGACAGGATTACACTATCGGCCTACGAGCAGTACTTC
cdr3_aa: CASSQDESRDRITLSAYEQYF

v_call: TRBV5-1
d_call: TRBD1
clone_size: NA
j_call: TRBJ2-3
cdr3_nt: TGCGCCAGCAGCCAGGGACAGACGACAGATACGCAGTATTTT
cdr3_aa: CASSQGQTTDTQYF

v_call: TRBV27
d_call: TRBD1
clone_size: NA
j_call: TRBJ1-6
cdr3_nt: TGTGCCAGCAGTCTGACAGGGGAAAATTCACCCCTCCACTTT
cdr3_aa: CASSLTGENSPLHF

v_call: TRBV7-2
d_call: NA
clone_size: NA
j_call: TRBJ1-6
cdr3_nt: TGTGCCAGCAGCTTTTCGGGGATCGGTTCACCCCTCCACTTT
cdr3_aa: CASSFSGIGSPLHF

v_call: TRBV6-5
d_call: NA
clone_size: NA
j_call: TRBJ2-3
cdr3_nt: TGTGCCAGCAGGGACAGCCGCACAGATACGCAGTATTTT
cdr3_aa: CASRDSRTDTQYF

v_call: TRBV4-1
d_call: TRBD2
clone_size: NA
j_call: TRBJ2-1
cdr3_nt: TGCGCCAGCAGCCGTCCGAGCGGGAGCTCCTACAATGAGCAGTTCTTC
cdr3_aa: CASSRPSGSSYNEQFF

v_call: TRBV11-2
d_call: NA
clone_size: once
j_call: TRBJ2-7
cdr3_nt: TGTGCCAGCAGCCCAGAGGCTAGCGAGCAGTACTTC
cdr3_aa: CASSPEASEQYF

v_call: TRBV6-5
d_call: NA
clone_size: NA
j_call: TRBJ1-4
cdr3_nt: TGTGCCAGCAGCCCCCTGTTGACGGGTAATGAAAAACTGTTTTTT
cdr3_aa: CASSPLLTGNEKLFF

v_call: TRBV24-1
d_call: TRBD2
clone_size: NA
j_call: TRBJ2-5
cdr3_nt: TGTGCCACCAGTGATCGGACTAGCGGGAGCTTAGAGACCCAGTACTTC
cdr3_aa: CATSDRTSGSLETQYF

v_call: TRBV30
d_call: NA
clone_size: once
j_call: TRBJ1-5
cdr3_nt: TGTGCCTGGAGAGCACAGGGAGAGGGTCAGCCCCAGCATTTT
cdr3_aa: CAWRAQGEGQPQHF

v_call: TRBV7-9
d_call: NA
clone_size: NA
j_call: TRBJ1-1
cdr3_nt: TGTGCCAGCAGCCCACCGTCCTCGAACACTGAAGCTTTCTTT
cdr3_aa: CASSPPSSNTEAFF

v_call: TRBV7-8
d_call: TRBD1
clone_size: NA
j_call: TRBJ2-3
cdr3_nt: TGTGCCAGCAGCGAAGGGACAGGGGGCACCGCAGATACGCAGTATTTT
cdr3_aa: CASSEGTGGTADTQYF

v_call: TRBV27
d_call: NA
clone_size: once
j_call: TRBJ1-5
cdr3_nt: TGTGCCAGCAGTCTACAGACAGGTCAGCCCCAGCATTTT
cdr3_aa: CASSLQTGQPQHF

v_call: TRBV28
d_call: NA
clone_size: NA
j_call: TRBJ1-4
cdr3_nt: TGTGCCAGCAGTCCCGGAGTCGTGGGGAGTGAAAAACTGTTTTTT
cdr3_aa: CASSPGVVGSEKLFF

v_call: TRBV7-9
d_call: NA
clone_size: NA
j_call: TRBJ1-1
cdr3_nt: TGTGCCAGCAGCTTAGGGCAGGGGAACACTGAAGCTTTCTTT
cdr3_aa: CASSLGQGNTEAFF

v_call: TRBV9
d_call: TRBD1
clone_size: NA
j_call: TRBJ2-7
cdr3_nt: TGTGCCAGCAGCTCGGGACAGGGGGACCCCTACGAGCAGTACTTC
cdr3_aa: CASSSGQGDPYEQYF

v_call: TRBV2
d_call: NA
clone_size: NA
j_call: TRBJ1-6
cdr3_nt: TGTGCCAGCAGTGAAGAATTAGTCGGGTATATCAATTCACCCCTCCACTTT
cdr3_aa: CASSEELVGYINSPLHF

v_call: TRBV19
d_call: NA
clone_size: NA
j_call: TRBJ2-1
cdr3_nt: TGTGCCAGTAGTATTCTCGGTAACAATGAGCAGTTCTTC
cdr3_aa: CASSILGNNEQFF

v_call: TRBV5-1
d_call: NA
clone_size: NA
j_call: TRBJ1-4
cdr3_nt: TGCGCCAGCAGCCGGGAGACAATGGGGACTAATGAAAAACTGTTTTTT
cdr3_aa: CASSRETMGTNEKLFF

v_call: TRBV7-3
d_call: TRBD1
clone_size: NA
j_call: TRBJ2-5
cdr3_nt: TGTGCCAGCAGCCAAGCCGGGACAGGGGGCACCCAGTACTTC
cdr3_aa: CASSQAGTGGTQYF

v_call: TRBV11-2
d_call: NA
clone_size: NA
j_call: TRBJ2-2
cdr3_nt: TGTGCCAGCAGCTTAACAGGGATCGGGGAGCTGTTTTTT
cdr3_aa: CASSLTGIGELFF

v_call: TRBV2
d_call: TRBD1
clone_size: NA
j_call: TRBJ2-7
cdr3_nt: TGTGCCAGCCGTTCGACAGGGAGTGAGCAGTACTTC
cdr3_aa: CASRSTGSEQYF

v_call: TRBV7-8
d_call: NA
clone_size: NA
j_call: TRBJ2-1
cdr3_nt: TGTGCCAGCAGCTTACGTTTGGGACAATCCTACAATGAGCAGTTCTTC
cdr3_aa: CASSLRLGQSYNEQFF

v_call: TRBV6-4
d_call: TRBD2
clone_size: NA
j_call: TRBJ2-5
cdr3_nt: TGTGCCAGCAGTGACGGGCTAGCGGGAGCGTGGGAGACCCAGTACTTC
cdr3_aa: CASSDGLAGAWETQYF